This T cell receptor beta chain emerged from a study of spatial heterogeneity in lung cancer. In the study overall: The library had UMIs, and each TCR and UMI pair averaged more than ten raw reads.

TCR cDNA molecules each had a unique molecular identifier. TCRdb fed the 5' RACE reads into MiXCR, producing one record per CDR3 protein. The sample records roughly 54,000 distinct CDR3 sequences, 7.6% being singletons. The time point: sample taken at primary tumor resection. Without sorting, whole RNA was sequenced from tumor, nontumor lung or frozen PBMC. The germline gives CDR1 DFQATT, CDR2 SNEGSKA (reference sequence). Trimming pared 5 bases from V and 8 bases from J, leaving 15 bases between. The CDR3 totals 13 residues. This clonotype was detected ten times or more. This specimen consisted of PBMCs, obtained at surgery. This rearrangement joins TRBV20-1 to TRBJ1-4; perhaps TRBD1 as D (6 bases). The clonotype was recovered from a female donor with early-stage non-small cell lung cancer. CDR3 amino acids: CSASDRTNEKLFF. The CDR3 DNA reads TGCAGTGCTTCCGACAGGACCAACGAAAAACTGTTTTTT.